This TCR beta chain was recovered during a study of early T cells in non-severe SARS-CoV-2 infection. At the level of the study: Chains were unpaired, as sequencing was done on bulk RNA from unsorted whole blood.

Researchers attached unique molecular identifiers to individual cDNA molecules. TCRdb reprocessed the 5' RACE reads with MiXCR, giving one entry per CDR3 protein. The sample contains over 25,000 distinct CDR3 sequences, approximately 5% of which appear only once. Study results and caveats: Database matching using VDJdb favored anti-spike CD8 responses, with private and CD4 specificities left missing.

This clonotype came up a few times. Its target is not known. The V gene lost 0 bases and the J gene lost 4 bases, with 7 bases spanning the gap. There are 14 residues in the CDR3. Germline assignment: CDR1 SGHAT and CDR2 FQNNGV. V gene TRBV11-2 combines with J gene TRBJ2-1; no definite D call. This clonotype was sampled from an adult who was a healthcare worker with PCR-confirmed SARS-CoV-2 infection or an uninfected control (not recorded which). Sequencing was carried out using whole blood. The chain's CDR3 is CASSLDGTYNEQFF. The CDR3 nucleotides are TGTGCCAGCAGCTTAGATGGCACTTACAATGAGCAGTTCTTC.